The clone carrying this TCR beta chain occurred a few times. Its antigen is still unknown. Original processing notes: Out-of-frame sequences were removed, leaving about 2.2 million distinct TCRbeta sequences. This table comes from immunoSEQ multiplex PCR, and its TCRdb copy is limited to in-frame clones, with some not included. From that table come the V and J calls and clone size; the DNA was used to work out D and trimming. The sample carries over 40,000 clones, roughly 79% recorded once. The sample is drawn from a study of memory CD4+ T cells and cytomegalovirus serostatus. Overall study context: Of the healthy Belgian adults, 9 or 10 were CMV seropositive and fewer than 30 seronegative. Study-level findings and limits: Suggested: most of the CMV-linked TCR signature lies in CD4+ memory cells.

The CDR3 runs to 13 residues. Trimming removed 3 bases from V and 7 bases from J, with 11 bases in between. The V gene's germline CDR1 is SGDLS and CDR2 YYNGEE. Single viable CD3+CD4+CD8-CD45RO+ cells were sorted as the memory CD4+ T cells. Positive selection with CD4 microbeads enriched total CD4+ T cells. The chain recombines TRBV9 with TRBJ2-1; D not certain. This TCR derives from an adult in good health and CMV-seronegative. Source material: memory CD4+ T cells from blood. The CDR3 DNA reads TGTGCCAGCAGCGAGACACTGGGGAATGAGCAGTTCTTC. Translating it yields CASSETLGNEQFF.